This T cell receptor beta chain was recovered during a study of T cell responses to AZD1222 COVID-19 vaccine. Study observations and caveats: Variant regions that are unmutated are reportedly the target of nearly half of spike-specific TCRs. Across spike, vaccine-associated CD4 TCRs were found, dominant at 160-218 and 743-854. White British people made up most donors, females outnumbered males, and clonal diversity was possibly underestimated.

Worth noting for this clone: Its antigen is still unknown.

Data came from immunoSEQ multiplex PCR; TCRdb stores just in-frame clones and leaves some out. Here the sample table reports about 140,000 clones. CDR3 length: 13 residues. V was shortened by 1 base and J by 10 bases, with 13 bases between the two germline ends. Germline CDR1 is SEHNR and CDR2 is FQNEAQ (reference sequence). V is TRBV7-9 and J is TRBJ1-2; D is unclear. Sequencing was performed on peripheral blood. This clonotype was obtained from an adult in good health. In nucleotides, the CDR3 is TGTGCCAGCAGCTTAGTAGGTTCTGTGGTCTACACCTTC. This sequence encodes CASSLVGSVVYTF.